This T cell receptor (beta chain) was captured by sequencing in a study of glioma-infiltrating T cells. Findings and caveats of the study: Above-expected tissue-blood divergence occurred in all gliomas, most in low-grade ones.

Many counts were recorded for this clonotype. Its antigen is as yet unknown. A junction boundary mismatches the germline segment, possibly from a read error. The iRepertoire nested amplicon-rescue multiplex PCR amplified TCR alpha and beta CDR3s from RNA. TCRdb redid the calling of the multiplex PCR reads with MiXCR, one entry per CDR3 protein. Here the sample spans roughly 10,000 distinct CDR3 sequences, approximately 57% being singletons. The CDR3 is made up of 12 amino acids. Germline V lookup: CDR1 SEHNR, CDR2 FQNEAQ (reference sequence). The sequence came from a human donor with low-grade glioma or glioblastoma, undergoing nonglioma brain surgery, or in good health (not recorded which). The sequenced sample was glioma tissue, nonneoplastic brain tissue, or PBMCs (not recorded which). This chain connects TRBV7-9 to TRBJ1-1; D is uncertain. This CDR3 is CASSLAVTEAFF. The DNA of the CDR3 is TGTGCCAGCAGCCTAGCGGTCACTGAAGCTTTCTTT.